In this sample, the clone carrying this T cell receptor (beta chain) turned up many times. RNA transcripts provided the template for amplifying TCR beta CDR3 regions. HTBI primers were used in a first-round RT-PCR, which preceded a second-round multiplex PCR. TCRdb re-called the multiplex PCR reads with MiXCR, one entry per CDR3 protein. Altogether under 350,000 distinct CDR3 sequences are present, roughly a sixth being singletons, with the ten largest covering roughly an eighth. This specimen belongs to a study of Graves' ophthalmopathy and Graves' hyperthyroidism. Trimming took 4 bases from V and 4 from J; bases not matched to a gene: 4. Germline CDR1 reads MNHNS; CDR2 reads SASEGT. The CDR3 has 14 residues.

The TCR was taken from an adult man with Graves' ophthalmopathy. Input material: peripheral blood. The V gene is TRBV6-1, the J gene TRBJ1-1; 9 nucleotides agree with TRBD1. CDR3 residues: CASSGRDRVTEAFF. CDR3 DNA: TGTGCCAGCAGTGGCCGGGACAGGGTCACTGAAGCTTTCTTT.